Sequencing of this TCR beta chain was carried out in a study of T cells in Graves' hyperthyroidism and ophthalmopathy. Looking at the study overall: Before treatment of any kind, peripheral blood was taken at initial diagnosis. Study-wide results and caveats: Stable hyperthyroidism was separated from ophthalmopathy by a model based on 13 V-J features. Model output signaled ophthalmopathy a median around 5.9 months ahead of onset.

The CDR3 regions of TCR beta were amplified from RNA transcripts. The HTBI primer set was used in a first-round RT-PCR of the TCR CDR3. TCRdb re-called the multiplex PCR reads through MiXCR, storing one row per CDR3 protein. The sample lists about 370,000 distinct CDR3 sequences; around 15% were seen once. This clonotype was seen at least ten times. The antigen is undetermined. This CDR3 spans 16 amino acids. The V end was cut by 6 bases, the J end by 1 base, with 18 bases between. The germline V gene encodes CDR1 MDHEN and CDR2 SYDVKM. The rearrangement uses TRBV28 and TRBJ1-2; D unresolved. This clonotype was sampled from a woman aged 60-75 years with Graves' ophthalmopathy. The sequenced material came from blood. CDR3 amino acids: CASRPHDLLINYGYTF. The CDR3 DNA follows: TGTGCCAGCAGACCACACGACCTCTTAATTAACTATGGCTACACCTTC.